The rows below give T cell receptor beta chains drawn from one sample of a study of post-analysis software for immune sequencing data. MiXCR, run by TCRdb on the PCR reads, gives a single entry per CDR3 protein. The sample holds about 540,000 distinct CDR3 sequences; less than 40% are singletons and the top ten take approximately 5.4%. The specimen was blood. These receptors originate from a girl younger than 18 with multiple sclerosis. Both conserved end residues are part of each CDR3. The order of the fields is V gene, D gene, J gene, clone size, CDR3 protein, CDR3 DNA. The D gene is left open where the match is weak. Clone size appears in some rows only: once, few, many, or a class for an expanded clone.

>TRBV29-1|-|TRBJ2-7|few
CSVAGVIGGSYEQYF
TGCAGCGTTGCAGGGGTGATCGGTGGCTCCTACGAGCAGTACTTC
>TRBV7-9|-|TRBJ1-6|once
CASSLGQASNSPLHF
TGTGCCAGCAGCTTAGGACAGGCCAGCAATTCACCCCTCCACTTT
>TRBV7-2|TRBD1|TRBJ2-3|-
CASSSSGTVTDTQYF
TGTGCCAGCAGCTCTAGTGGGACAGTCACAGATACGCAGTATTTT
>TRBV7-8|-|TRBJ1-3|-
CASSLAGFSGNTIYF
TGTGCCAGCAGCTTAGCCGGGTTCTCTGGAAACACCATATATTTT
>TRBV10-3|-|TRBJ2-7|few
CAISESGTHEQYF
TGTGCCATCAGTGAATCCGGGACCCACGAGCAGTACTTC
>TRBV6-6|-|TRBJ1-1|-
CASSYQGRTEAFF
TGTGCCAGCAGTTACCAGGGTCGGACTGAAGCTTTCTTT
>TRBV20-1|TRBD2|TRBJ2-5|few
CSASPSGGARETQYF
TGCAGTGCTAGTCCTAGCGGGGGGGCTCGTGAGACCCAGTACTTC
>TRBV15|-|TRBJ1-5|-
CATSRDSGYGQPQHF
TGTGCCACCAGCAGAGATAGTGGATACGGTCAGCCCCAGCATTTT
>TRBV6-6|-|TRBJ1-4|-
CATETATNEKLFF
TGTGCCACTGAGACAGCAACTAATGAAAAACTGTTTTTT
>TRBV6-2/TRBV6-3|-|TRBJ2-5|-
CASSWGRSQETQYF
TGTGCCAGCAGTTGGGGACGGAGCCAAGAGACCCAGTACTTC
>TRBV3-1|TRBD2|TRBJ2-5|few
CASSQGRGTQETQYF
TGTGCCAGCAGCCAAGGGCGGGGGACCCAAGAGACCCAGTACTTC